This T cell receptor (beta chain) appears in the sequencing data of a study of cytomegalovirus exposure and HLA in healthy donors. Overall study results and limits: Later findings reportedly placed an Asian-associated ancestry cluster below the approximately 670-donor mean for N-insertions. TCR beta chain V- and J-gene trimming was linked, in a later analysis, to a missense variant in DCLRE1C. For most TCR beta V segments, an earlier analysis put the productive rate at about 87% or about 30% of the time. Rates of TCR association differed by HLA locus in a later analysis, with DRB1 highest and HLA-C lowest.

Germline V gene lookup returns CDR1 SGDLS and CDR2 YYNGEE. The CDR3 loop spans 16 amino acids. The J segment lost 1 base and the V segment lost 4 bases, leaving 5 bases of the junction unmatched. This clone occurred a few times. Its antigen is not identified. PCR used 60 Vbeta primers and 13 Jbeta primers. Measured with immunoSEQ multiplex PCR; TCRdb has only the in-frame clones, and not every one. The sample records approximately 120,000 clones, roughly 74% being singletons. V and J are TRBV9 and TRBJ2-2, with TRBD2 identical over 9 bases. The sample comprised PBMCs. The clonotype comes from a woman aged 45-65 years in good health and CMV-seropositive. The CDR3 region has the DNA TGTGCCAGCAGCCCCTCTAGCGGGGTGAACACCGGGGAGCTGTTTTTT. Its translation: CASSPSSGVNTGELFF. The variable domain in full, with the rest retrieved from reference TRBV9 and TRBJ2-2, is DSGVTQTPKHLITATGQRVTLRCSPRSGDLSVYWYQQSLDQGLQFLIQYYNGEERAKGNILERFSAQQFPDLHSELNLSSLELGDSALYFCASSPSSGVNTGELFFGEGSRLTVL.